This T cell receptor beta chain was profiled in a study of OX40 agonist ivuxolimab in advanced cancers. Study details: Those enrolled were roughly 85% male, with a mean age of roughly 60 years and ages from about 20 to 79. Earlier treatment with anti-PD-1, anti-PD-L1 or anti-CTLA-4 was permitted, and roughly 40% had received some.

Germline CDR1 SGHRS, CDR2 YFSETQ. This CDR3 has 15 amino acids. Germline trimming cut 1 base from V and 2 bases from J; bases unmatched to any gene: 6. Only in-frame clones appear in the TCRdb table, and some are missing; sequencing was by immunoSEQ multiplex PCR. The sample includes some 73,000 clones, 90% of them seen just once. Note on this clone: Its antigen is still unknown.

The study's findings and limits: Expanded peripheral T-cell antigen specificity went undetermined. At 0.1 to 3.0 mg/kg, clonal expansion of CD4+ and CD8+ blood T cells had occurred by week 6.

V is TRBV5-1 and J is TRBJ2-7; 7 bases agree with TRBD1. The sequences come from CD4+ or CD8+ T cells sorted from blood, collected in a trial of the OX40 agonist ivuxolimab. This TCR derives from an adult with an advanced solid tumor such as melanoma, head and neck, liver or kidney cancer. The CDR3 DNA is TGCGCCAGCAGCTTGCGCCGGGACAGAGCCTACGAGCAGTACTTC. Amino acids: CASSLRRDRAYEQYF.